This T cell receptor (beta chain) was recovered during a study of blood T cell repertoires in COVID-19. Turning to the study itself: T cells, B-cell-depleted T cells, or PBMCs provided the cDNA or gDNA that served as material.

Assignments of participants to cohorts depended upon their own reported clinical history. Generated by immunoSEQ multiplex PCR, the TCRdb table keeps only in-frame clones and is missing some. Among a few hundred thousand clones, about 80% were seen once, and the ten largest hold approximately 1.4%. The V and J ends lost 5 bases and 8 bases respectively, with 24 bases between them. The CDR3 loop spans 16 amino acids. Germline values: CDR1 MDHEN, CDR2 SYDVKM. The clonotype originates from a woman between 35 and 50 years old with acute COVID-19. V and J are TRBV28 and TRBJ1-2; a possible D gene is TRBD1 (5 bases). The sample taken for sequencing was PBMCs or T cells enriched from blood (not recorded which). CDR3: CASSKGGRARALGYTF. CDR3 DNA sequence: TGTGCCAGCAGTAAGGGAGGGCGTGCCAGGGCTTTAGGCTACACCTTC.